The 2 T cell receptor beta chains listed next were all sequenced from one sample in a study of OX40 agonist ivuxolimab in advanced cancers. Libraries were prepared by immunoSEQ multiplex PCR; TCRdb keeps only in-frame clonotypes and omits some of them. Among roughly 120,000 clones listed, around nine tenths were seen once. The sequencing here drew on CD4+ or CD8+ T cells sorted from blood, taken in a trial of the OX40 agonist ivuxolimab. The receptors originated from an adult with an advanced solid tumor such as melanoma, head and neck, liver or kidney cancer.

This chain links TRBV5-8 with TRBJ2-7; D is possibly TRBD2 (6 bases). V was clipped by 7 bases and J by 2 bases, with 16 bases between them. CDR3 length: 14 residues. From germline, CDR1 is SGHTS and CDR2 YDEGEE. The CDR3 here is CASVHVEGTYEQYF. In DNA, the CDR3 is TGTGCCAGCGTTCATGTGGAGGGTACCTACGAGCAGTACTTC.

The chain couples TRBV30 to TRBJ1-2; D possibly corresponds to TRBD1 (5 bases). Germline-derived CDR1 and CDR2 are GTSNPN and SVGIG (reference sequence). CDR3 length: 11 residues. Trimming pared 2 bases from V and 8 bases from J, leaving 9 bases between. The CDR3 loop reads CAWSPGTGYTF. The CDR3 nucleotides read TGTGCCTGGAGTCCCGGGACCGGCTACACCTTC.